These 18 T cell receptor beta chains were sequenced from one sample in a study of regulatory and conventional T cells in RAG deficiency. Blood CD4+ CD25-low CD127-high conventional T cells supplied the genomic DNA template. Clones were read by immunoSEQ multiplex PCR, and TCRdb kept only the in-frame ones, dropping some. Of 24,000 or so clones listed, around 94% are singletons. The data also belong to a second study, concerning regulatory T cells. This second report adds: The PCR used 52 TRBV and 13 TRBJ primers.

Sequenced material: CD4+ T cells sorted from blood. Receptors originate from a human donor in good health.

The V gene is TRBV7-2, the J gene TRBJ2-3; no clear D. This CDR3 is built from 16 residues. Germline CDR1 SGHTA, CDR2 FQGNSA. The ends were cut back, 2 bases at V and 6 bases at J, with 18 bases in the middle. The CDR3 spells CASSLMHTTPPDTQYF. The CDR3 DNA sequence: TGTGCCAGCAGCTTAATGCATACGACGCCACCGGATACGCAGTATTTT.

The chain has TRBV5-1 and TRBJ1-5, with 7 bases matching TRBD1. The CDR3 spans 15 residues. Trimming removed 0 bases from V and 4 bases from J; junction bases left unmatched: 4. Looked up from germline, CDR1 is SGHRS and CDR2 is YFSETQ. This CDR3 reads CASSLEGQINQPQHF. The CDR3 DNA sequence: TGCGCCAGCAGCTTGGAGGGACAGATAAATCAGCCCCAGCATTTT.

V is TRBV7-8 and J is TRBJ1-1, with a tentative D call TRBD1 (5 bases). Germline V gene data show CDR1 as SGHVS and CDR2 as FQNEAQ. The CDR3 runs to 16 residues. Deletions cut 3 bases from V and 0 bases from J, with 14 bases between. The CDR3 sequence: CASSFGGPGMNTEAFF. The CDR3, as DNA: TGTGCCAGCAGCTTTGGGGGACCGGGGATGAACACTGAAGCTTTCTTT.

V usage is TRBV30 and J usage is TRBJ1-4, with 9 nucleotides matching TRBD1. CDR1 is GTSNPN and CDR2 is SVGIG in the germline V gene (reference sequence). Trimming removed 8 bases from V and 8 bases from J; junction bases left unmatched: 6. The CDR3 is made up of 12 amino acids. CDR3 sequence (DNA): TGTGCCGCACAGGGGGCGCGGGAAAAACTGTTTTTT. It codes for CAAQGAREKLFF.

This chain connects TRBV25-1 to TRBJ2-3, with D possibly called TRBD1 or TRBD2 (5 bases each). V dropped 5 bases and J dropped 0 bases, with 18 bases sitting between them. CDR3 length: 17 residues. CDR1 is MGHDK, CDR2 SYGVNS, per germline. CDR3 in amino acids: CASSTDPGTASTDTQYF. CDR3 nucleotides: TGTGCCAGCAGTACCGACCCTGGGACGGCTAGCACAGATACGCAGTATTTT.

This rearrangement joins TRBV30 to TRBJ2-5; perhaps TRBD2 as D (5 bases). CDR1 and CDR2 from the germline V gene are GTSNPN and SVGIG (reference sequence). This CDR3 comprises 13 residues. V shed 0 bases and J shed 4 bases, with 9 bases lying between them. CDR3 DNA sequence: TGTGCCTGGAGTGTAATGCTAGCAGAGACCCAGTACTTC. Translating gives CAWSVMLAETQYF.

The genes are TRBV19 and TRBJ1-2; no reliable D call. CDR3 length: 13 amino acids. Germline CDR1 is LNHDA and CDR2 is SQIVND (reference sequence). Trimming took 4 bases from V and 7 from J, leaving 13 bases between them. The CDR3 loop is CASSTARSAGYTF. CDR3 DNA sequence: TGTGCCAGTAGTACTGCTCGCTCCGCTGGCTACACCTTC. Full variable domain (rest looked up from reference TRBV19 and TRBJ1-2): DGGITQSPKYLFRKEGQNVTLSCEQNLNHDAMYWYRQDPGQGLRLIYYSQIVNDFQKGDIAEGYSVSREKKESFPLTVTSAQKNPTAFYLCASSTARSAGYTFGSGTRLTVV.

The V call is TRBV5-1, the J call TRBJ1-2; no definite D call. Trimming left V 4 bases short and J 8 bases short, with 18 bases between. The CDR3 contains 14 residues. Germline values: CDR1 SGHRS, CDR2 YFSETQ. CDR3 region: CASSPWTQERGYTF. The CDR3, as DNA: TGCGCCAGCAGCCCATGGACCCAGGAAAGGGGCTACACCTTC.

The chain is built from TRBV30 and TRBJ1-4; D is uncertain. Germline V gene lookup returns CDR1 GTSNPN and CDR2 SVGIG (reference sequence). This CDR3 region has 14 residues. V lost 2 bases and J lost 8, with 15 bases in between. CDR3 loop: CAWSPLAVTEKLFF. The CDR3 nucleotides read TGTGCCTGGAGTCCTCTGGCAGTCACCGAAAAACTGTTTTTT.

The gene calls are TRBV7-2 and TRBJ2-1; 11 bases fit TRBD2. The germline V gene has CDR1 SGHTA and CDR2 FQGNSA. The ends lost 5 bases at V and 7 bases at J; junction bases unmatched: 7. CDR3 length: 15 amino acids. CDR3 in DNA: TGTGCCAGCAGCCTCAATAGCGGGGGGGCTAATGAGCAGTTCTTC. Protein: CASSLNSGGANEQFF.

The chain uses TRBV7-2 and TRBJ2-1, with TRBD2 matching over 7 bases. Germline assignment: CDR1 SGHTA and CDR2 FQGNSA. The CDR3 is made up of 15 amino acids. With V trimmed by 2 bases and J by 4 bases, 5 bases remained unmatched. In DNA, the CDR3 is TGTGCCAGCAGCTTATCTAGCGGCAGATACAATGAGCAGTTCTTC. Residues: CASSLSSGRYNEQFF.

This clone appeared once. The chain uses TRBV7-2 and TRBJ2-5; 9 bases agree with TRBD1. The CDR3 totals 17 residues. Germline values: CDR1 SGHTA, CDR2 FQGNSA. The J segment lost 3 bases and the V segment lost 3 bases, leaving 11 bases of the junction unmatched. The CDR3 reads CASSFMPLGQGKETQYF. CDR3 DNA sequence: TGTGCCAGCAGCTTTATGCCCCTGGGACAGGGAAAAGAGACCCAGTACTTC.

The genes are TRBV7-8 and TRBJ1-1; TRBD1 agrees at 7 bases. This CDR3 spans 17 amino acids. J was trimmed by 0 bases and V by 5 bases; bases with no gene match: 12. Germline CDR1 and CDR2: SGHVS and FQNEAQ. CDR3 protein: CASSLLTGAPMNTEAFF. The CDR3 bases are TGTGCCAGCAGCCTTCTCACAGGGGCCCCTATGAACACTGAAGCTTTCTTT.

This chain links TRBV4-1 with TRBJ2-7; perhaps TRBD2 as D (5 bases). V lost 1 base, J lost 3 bases, and 10 bases lay in between. In germline, CDR1 is MGHRA, CDR2 YSYEKL. The CDR3 extends over 14 amino acids. The CDR3 DNA sequence: TGCGCCAGCAGCCAAGGGTCCGCGGGCTACGAGCAGTACTTC. It translates to CASSQGSAGYEQYF.

This chain uses TRBV12-5 with TRBJ1-4, with D unclear. The germline V and J ends were trimmed by 0 bases and 0 bases, with 11 bases remaining between them. The CDR3 has 17 residues. The germline CDR1 and CDR2 sequences are LGHNT and FRNRAP. Here the CDR3 reads CASGLVLNPTTNEKLFF. CDR3 bases: TGTGCTAGTGGTTTGGTACTCAATCCCACAACTAATGAAAAACTGTTTTTT.

This sequence joins TRBV6-1 and TRBJ1-5; D remains ambiguous. V was cut by 1 base and J by 7 bases, with 11 bases left in between. CDR1 is MNHNS and CDR2 is SASEGT in the germline V gene. The CDR3 runs to 14 residues. DNA for the CDR3: TGTGCCAGCAGTGAAGTTCCCCTCGGGCAGCCCCAGCATTTT. It translates to CASSEVPLGQPQHF.

In DNA, the CDR3 is TGCGCCAGCAGCTCGGACGGGAACATTCAGTACTTC. Its protein product is CASSSDGNIQYF. This chain links TRBV5-1 with TRBJ2-4; D is uncertain. CDR1 is SGHRS and CDR2 is YFSETQ in the germline V gene. CDR3 size: 12 residues. Trimming cost V 3 bases and J 7 bases, with 8 bases left between them.

The V gene is TRBV11-2, the J gene TRBJ1-5; maybe TRBD1 (6 bases). In germline, CDR1 is SGHAT, CDR2 FQNNGV. The CDR3 contains 16 residues. V was pared by 1 base and J by 6 bases, with 16 bases between. CDR3 bases: TGTGCCAGCAGCTTAGGGAAGTCAGGGGCCGGTCAGCCCCAGCATTTT. Its protein product is CASSLGKSGAGQPQHF.